This T cell receptor (beta chain) derives from a study of CD8+ T cells in alopecia areata. RNA was isolated and reverse transcribed to cDNA, the sequencing template. Assay: immunoSEQ multiplex PCR; the TCRdb copy retains only in-frame clones and omits some. Among 150,000 to 200,000 clones listed, roughly 60% were seen once. Indicated treatment: oral pan-JAK inhibitor, 5-10 mg twice daily. After removal of 1 base from V and 8 bases from J, the junction contained 9 bases not matched to a gene. The CDR3 consists of 16 residues. The germline V gene has CDR1 LNHNV and CDR2 YYDKDF (reference sequence). The sample consisted of CD4+ T cells sorted from blood, taken around week 47, from a patient treated with tofacitinib. This TCR came from a human donor with alopecia areata. The chain combines TRBV15 with TRBJ2-4; 9 bases align to TRBD1. CDR3 DNA: TGTGCCACCAGCAGAGGTATTGGGGACAGGGAGCACATTCAGTACTTC. This gives the protein CATSRGIGDREHIQYF.